A single sample is the source of the 17 T cell receptor beta chains below, sequenced in a study of blood T cell repertoires in COVID-19. Produced via immunoSEQ multiplex PCR; TCRdb's table is partial and in-frame only. The sample holds about 58,000 clones; approximately 80% are singletons and the top ten take about 9.4%. Sequencing was carried out using peripheral blood. The receptors were gathered from a man in his fifties with COVID-19, enrolled during active disease.

CDR3 coding DNA: TGTGCCAGCTTCCGGGACACGTACACAGATACGCAGTATTTT. It specifies CASFRDTYTDTQYF. The V call is TRBV2, the J call TRBJ2-3; possibly TRBD1 for D (6 bases). The V gene's germline CDR1 is SNHLY and CDR2 FYNNEI. The CDR3 loop spans 14 amino acids. V lost 8 bases and J 2 bases, leaving 14 bases between the germline ends.

This clone was seen once. The CDR3 DNA follows: TGTGCCACCCGACGGGTAAGTCAGCCCCAGCATTTT. Translated, it gives CATRRVSQPQHF. The rearrangement joins TRBV28 to TRBJ1-5, with D unresolved. The germline V and J ends were trimmed by 10 bases and 6 bases, with 13 bases remaining between them. The CDR3 sequence is 12 residues long. Germline lookup yields CDR1 MDHEN and CDR2 SYDVKM.

V usage is TRBV5-4 and J usage is TRBJ1-4; D uncertain. With 1 base removed from V and 8 bases from J, the gap between germline ends came to 15 bases. This CDR3 region has 15 residues. Germline loops: CDR1 SGHNT, CDR2 YYREEE (reference sequence). CDR3 sequence reads: CASSLYGRPREKLFF. For the CDR3, the DNA is TGTGCCAGCAGCTTGTACGGCAGGCCCAGAGAAAAACTGTTTTTT.

This clone was recorded once. V and J are TRBV7-8 and TRBJ2-2; weak D call: TRBD1 (6 bases). This CDR3 region has 18 residues. The germline gives CDR1 SGHVS, CDR2 FQNEAQ. Trimming removed 5 bases at V and 8 bases at J, with 27 bases between. CDR3 coding DNA: TGTGCCAGCAGCCCCCTCCAGGACAGCGTGGGCCCTCCGGGGGAGCTGTTTTTT. It is translated as CASSPLQDSVGPPGELFF. The full variable domain, completed using reference TRBV7-8 and TRBJ2-2, is GAGVSQSPRYKVAKRGQDVALRCDPISGHVSLFWYQQALGQGPEFLTYFQNEAQLDKSGLPSDRFFAERPEGSVSTLKIQRTQQEDSAVYLCASSPLQDSVGPPGELFFGEGSRLTVL.

V gene TRBV30 combines with J gene TRBJ2-7; 8 bases fit TRBD2. The germline V gene encodes CDR1 GTSNPN and CDR2 SVGIG (reference sequence). The CDR3 length is 15 residues. With V trimmed by 8 bases and J by 1 base, 13 bases remained unmatched. The CDR3 DNA is TGTGCCCTTACACAAATTAGCGGGGAATCCTACGAGCAGTACTTC. Protein product: CALTQISGESYEQYF.

This rearrangement joins TRBV5-4 to TRBJ2-1; TRBD2 might be the D (6 bases). CDR3 length: 15 amino acids. Germline loops: CDR1 SGHNT, CDR2 YYREEE (reference sequence). V lost 4 bases to trimming and J lost 7 bases, with 18 bases between them. CDR3 sequence (DNA): TGTGCCAGCAGCATCGGACTACGGGCTTATAATGAGCAGTTCTTC. As protein: CASSIGLRAYNEQFF.

The CDR3 nucleotides read TGTGCCAGCAGCTTTGGGGACAAGGCCTTCGGCTACACCTTC. Protein sequence: CASSFGDKAFGYTF. The rearrangement joins TRBV11-3 to TRBJ1-2; D is perhaps TRBD1 (6 bases). The V end lost 3 bases, the J end lost 8 bases, and 16 bases lay between the germline ends. The CDR3 contains 14 residues. The germline gives CDR1 SGHNT, CDR2 YENEEA.

This chain links TRBV5-1 with TRBJ2-5, with 10 bases that match TRBD1. Per germline, CDR1 SGHRS and CDR2 YFSETQ. CDR3 length: 15 amino acids. V trimming: 4 bases; J trimming: 2 bases; junction bases outside the gene matches: 5. CDR3 region: CASSRTGGPQETQYF. The CDR3 DNA sequence: TGCGCCAGCAGCAGGACAGGGGGACCTCAAGAGACCCAGTACTTC.

The V and J genes are TRBV4-1 and TRBJ1-2; 8 bases fit TRBD1. The CDR3 consists of 14 residues. Germline loops: CDR1 MGHRA, CDR2 YSYEKL. The V segment lost 4 bases and the J segment 4 bases; nucleotides outside the gene matches: 5. CDR3 region: CASSPTGGGYGYTF. As DNA, the CDR3 is TGCGCCAGCAGCCCAACAGGGGGGGGCTATGGCTACACCTTC.

This sequence joins TRBV7-3 and TRBJ2-1; 14 bases fit TRBD2. CDR3 length: 16 amino acids. V dropped 5 bases and J dropped 6; count of bases not matched to a gene: 6. Germline loops: CDR1 SGHTA, CDR2 FQGTGA. The CDR3 DNA reads as TGTGCCAGCAGCGCCTCGGGACTAGCGGGAGTCAATGAGCAGTTCTTC. Protein sequence: CASSASGLAGVNEQFF.

This clone has only one observation. The chain links TRBV27 to TRBJ2-3, with no clear D. The ends were cut back, 6 bases at V and 3 bases at J, with 10 bases in the middle. The CDR3 length is 13 residues. The germline V gene encodes CDR1 MNHEY and CDR2 SMNVEV (reference sequence). The CDR3 spells CASSPPVTDTQYF. In nucleotides, the CDR3 is TGTGCCAGCAGCCCCCCCGTGACAGATACGCAGTATTTT.

This chain links TRBV18 with TRBJ2-1; 10 bases map to TRBD1. V lost 3 bases, J lost 9 bases, and 11 bases stayed unmatched. This CDR3 comprises 16 residues. Germline CDR1 reads KGHSH; CDR2 reads LQKENI. CDR3 nucleotide sequence: TGTGCCAGCTCACCTCTCGCCGGGACAGGGGTTTCTGAGCAGTTCTTC. Translated, it gives CASSPLAGTGVSEQFF.

This chain connects TRBV6-5 to TRBJ1-5, with D possibly being TRBD1 (6 bases). The CDR3 length is 16 residues. Per the germline V gene, CDR1 is MNHEY and CDR2 is SVGAGI. V lost 4 bases and J lost 4, with 17 bases in between. DNA of the CDR3: TGTGCCAGCAGTTCAGGAGGGGGGGGTAAGAATCAGCCCCAGCATTTT. Translated, it gives CASSSGGGGKNQPQHF.

The V and J genes are TRBV2 and TRBJ1-6; D is ambiguous. The V gene's germline CDR1 is SNHLY and CDR2 FYNNEI. Trimming took 6 bases from V and 7 from J, leaving 7 bases between them. This CDR3 has 12 amino acids. The DNA for the CDR3 is TGTGCCAGCAGGGAGGAGAATTCACCCCTCCACTTT. Translated, it gives CASREENSPLHF. The full variable domain, rest sourced from reference TRBV2 and TRBJ1-6, is EPEVTQTPSHQVTQMGQEVILRCVPISNHLYFYWYRQILGQKVEFLVSFYNNEISEKSEIFDDQFSVERPDGSNFTLKIRSTKLEDSAMYFCASREENSPLHFGNGTRLTVT.

The chain couples TRBV30 to TRBJ2-7; 8 nucleotides agree with TRBD2. Trimming at V came to 4 bases and at J to 3 bases, leaving 8 bases not matched to a gene. The length of the CDR3 is 14 residues. CDR1 GTSNPN and CDR2 SVGIG come from the germline V gene (reference sequence). The CDR3 protein is CAWKQKTSVYEQYF. The CDR3 bases are TGTGCCTGGAAACAGAAGACTAGCGTCTACGAGCAGTACTTC. Combining the CDR3 with reference TRBV30 and TRBJ2-7 gives the whole variable domain SQTIHQWPATLVQPVGSPLSLECTVEGTSNPNLYWYRQAAGRGLQLLFYSVGIGQISSEVPQNLSASRPQDRQFILSSKKLLLSDSGFYLCAWKQKTSVYEQYFGPGTRLTVT.

The gene calls are TRBV28 and TRBJ1-4; the D is unclear. Germline-derived CDR1 and CDR2 are MDHEN and SYDVKM. CDR3 length equals 14 residues. V shed 1 base and J shed 8 bases, with 11 bases lying between them. CDR3 amino acids: CASSLLGGGEKLFF. DNA for the CDR3: TGTGCCAGCAGTTTATTGGGAGGAGGGGAAAAACTGTTTTTT.

The V call is TRBV3-1 (or the pseudogene TRBV3-2), the J call TRBJ2-5; the match to TRBD2 covers 7 bases. Germline V gene lookup returns CDR1 LGHDT and CDR2 YNNKEL (reference sequence). V lost 2 bases to trimming and J lost 3 bases; unmatched junction nucleotides: 0. The CDR3 runs to 13 residues. The chain's CDR3 is CASSQSGKETQYF. CDR3 nucleotides: TGTGCCAGCAGCCAAAGCGGGAAAGAGACCCAGTACTTC.